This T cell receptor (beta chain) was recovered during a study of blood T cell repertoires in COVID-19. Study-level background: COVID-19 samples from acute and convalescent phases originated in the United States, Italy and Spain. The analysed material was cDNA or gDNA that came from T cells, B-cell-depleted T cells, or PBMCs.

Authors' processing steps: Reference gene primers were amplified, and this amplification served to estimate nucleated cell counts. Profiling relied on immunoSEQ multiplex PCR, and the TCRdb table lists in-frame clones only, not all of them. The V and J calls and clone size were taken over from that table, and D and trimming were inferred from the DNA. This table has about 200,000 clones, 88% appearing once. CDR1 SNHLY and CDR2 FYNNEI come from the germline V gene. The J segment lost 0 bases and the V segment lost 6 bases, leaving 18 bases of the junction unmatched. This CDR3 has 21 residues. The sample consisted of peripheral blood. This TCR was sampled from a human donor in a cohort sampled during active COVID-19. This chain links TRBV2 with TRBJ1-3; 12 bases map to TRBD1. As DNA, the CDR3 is TGTGCCAGCAGGGGCCTGAGGGGACAGGGGGCCCATGGAAACTCTGGAAACACCATATATTTT. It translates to CASRGLRGQGAHGNSGNTIYF.